This T cell receptor (beta chain) was retrieved from a study of OX40 agonist ivuxolimab in advanced cancers. Background on the study: Participants, 75% to 85% male, averaged approximately 60 years of age, ranging from about 23 to 79.

Measured with immunoSEQ multiplex PCR; TCRdb has only the in-frame clones, and not every one. The repertoire holds roughly 48,000 clones, with 84% as singletons. This CDR3 is 16 amino acids long. The ends lost 4 bases at V and 1 base at J; junction bases unmatched: 4. Germline CDR1 SGHNT, CDR2 YYREEE (reference sequence). With respect to this clone: Antigen specificity is unknown.

Study-level results: Antigen specificity was not determined for the expanded peripheral T cells. The study found that CD8+ T cells averaged more expanded clones than CD4+. At 0.1 to 3.0 mg/kg, CD4+ and CD8+ blood T cells expanded clonally by week 6.

This rearrangement joins TRBV5-4 to TRBJ2-4, with 11 bases fitting TRBD2. This clonotype was sampled from an adult with an advanced solid tumor such as melanoma, head and neck, liver or kidney cancer. Specimen: CD4+ or CD8+ T cells sorted from blood, collected in a trial of the OX40 agonist ivuxolimab. Here the CDR3 DNA reads TGTGCCAGCAGCCTCCCTAGCGGGGGGGCCAAAAACATTCAGTACTTC. Encoded protein: CASSLPSGGAKNIQYF. The full variable domain, its missing parts supplied by reference TRBV5-4 and TRBJ2-4, is ETGVTQSPTHLIKTRGQQVTLRCSSQSGHNTVSWYQQALGQGPQFIFQYYREEENGRGNFPPRFSGLQFPNYSSELNVNALELDDSALYLCASSLPSGGAKNIQYFGAGTRLSVL.